This T cell receptor beta chain is from a study of blood T cell repertoires in COVID-19. Method: immunoSEQ multiplex PCR; TCRdb's copy keeps in-frame clones and lacks some. The table lists just over 650,000 clones, 70% to 90% of them singletons, with roughly 0.26% in the top ten. CDR1 is SEHNR and CDR2 is FQNEAQ in the germline V gene (reference sequence). Trimming stripped 1 base from V and 5 bases from J, with 4 bases between. This CDR3 spans 12 amino acids. This TCR came from a woman aged 18-29 years with acute or convalescent COVID-19. The V call is TRBV7-9, the J call TRBJ2-3; no reliable D call. What was sequenced was peripheral blood. DNA of the CDR3: TGTGCCAGCAGCTTAGACGGAGATACGCAGTATTTT. It encodes CASSLDGDTQYF.